The 20 T cell receptor beta chains listed next were all sequenced from one sample in a study of OX40 agonist ivuxolimab in advanced cancers. Measured with immunoSEQ multiplex PCR; TCRdb has only the in-frame clones, and not every one. The sample has 75,000 to 90,000 clones; roughly 92% are singletons. The input for sequencing was CD4+ or CD8+ T cells sorted from blood, taken in a trial of the OX40 agonist ivuxolimab. These receptors all stem from an adult with an advanced solid tumor such as melanoma, head and neck, liver or kidney cancer.

The chain couples TRBV7-9 to TRBJ2-7, with 11 bases that match TRBD2. The CDR3 loop spans 15 amino acids. Germline CDR1 reads SEHNR; CDR2 reads FQNEAQ (reference sequence). J gave up 5 bases and V 1 base, and 4 bases lay outside the gene matches. CDR3 nucleotide sequence: TGTGCCAGCAGCTTAGTAGCGGGAGGGCTCGACGAGCAGTACTTC. This encodes CASSLVAGGLDEQYF.

The chain has TRBV5-1 and TRBJ1-5, with 7 nucleotides matching TRBD1. This CDR3 is built from 14 residues. V lost 4 bases and J lost 3; bases outside the gene matches: 4. Germline loops: CDR1 SGHRS, CDR2 YFSETQ. CDR3 sequence reads: CASSQGTANQPQHF. The CDR3 bases are TGCGCCAGCAGCCAGGGGACAGCCAATCAGCCCCAGCATTTT. The full variable domain, rest sourced from reference TRBV5-1 and TRBJ1-5, is KAGVTQTPRYLIKTRGQQVTLSCSPISGHRSVSWYQQTPGQGLQFLFEYFSETQRNKGNFPGRFSGRQFSNSRSEMNVSTLELGDSALYLCASSQGTANQPQHFGDGTRLSIL.

This chain joins TRBV6-5 and TRBJ1-1; D perhaps matches TRBD1 (5 bases). The ends were cut back, 0 bases at V and 6 bases at J, with 14 bases in the middle. Germline loops: CDR1 MNHEY, CDR2 SVGAGI. This CDR3 contains 15 residues. CDR3 loop: CASSYSNVVRAEAFF. CDR3 DNA sequence: TGTGCCAGCAGTTACTCGAACGTGGTCAGGGCTGAAGCTTTCTTT.

This clone was observed a few times. The sample contains more than one DNA sequence encoding this CDR3. The gene calls are TRBV6-6 and TRBJ1-1; TRBD1 matches 7 bases. Germline CDR1 reads MNHNY; CDR2 reads SVGAGI (reference sequence). The CDR3 is made up of 11 amino acids. In DNA form, the CDR3 reads TGTGCGACAGGGCCGAACACTGAAGCTTTCTTT. As protein: CATGPNTEAFF.

J is TRBJ1-1 and V is TRBV11-2; possibly TRBD1 for D (5 bases). Trimming shortened V by 4 bases and J by 4 bases, and 13 bases separated the two germline ends. Germline CDR1 SGHAT, CDR2 FQNNGV. The CDR3 spans 14 residues. The DNA for the CDR3 is TGTGCCAGCAGCTCTACGGGACCGGTCACTGAAGCTTTCTTT. This gives the protein CASSSTGPVTEAFF. The full variable domain, in which reference TRBV11-2 and TRBJ1-1 provide the parts outside the CDR3, is EAGVAQSPRYKIIEKRQSVAFWCNPISGHATLYWYQQILGQGPKLLIQFQNNGVVDDSQLPKDRFSAERLKGVDSTLKIQPAKLEDSAVYLCASSSTGPVTEAFFGQGTRLTVV.

J is TRBJ2-7 and V is TRBV5-4, with no clear D. Germline-derived CDR1 and CDR2 are SGHNT and YYREEE (reference sequence). This CDR3 spans 15 amino acids. V dropped 0 bases and J dropped 3 bases, with 13 bases sitting between them. The CDR3 nucleotides are TGTGCCAGCAGCTTGGCGTTGGGTGTACACTACGAGCAGTACTTC. Protein product: CASSLALGVHYEQYF.

DNA of the CDR3: TGTGCCAGCAGTATGGGGATCCCCTCTGGAAACACCATATATTTT. Its protein product is CASSMGIPSGNTIYF. The J gene is TRBJ1-3, the V gene TRBV5-4; D is unclear. V lost 5 bases and J 0 bases, leaving 12 bases between the germline ends. Germline V gives CDR1 SGHNT, CDR2 YYREEE (reference sequence). The CDR3 loop spans 15 amino acids.

For the CDR3, the DNA is TGTGCCAGCAGCCGGACAGGGGAGAAGACAGATACGCAGTATTTT. Protein: CASSRTGEKTDTQYF. This chain connects TRBV7-3 to TRBJ2-3; 9 bases map to TRBD1. Per germline, CDR1 SGHTA and CDR2 FQGTGA. The V segment lost 5 bases and the J segment 3 bases; nucleotides outside the gene matches: 6. This CDR3 comprises 15 residues.

The gene calls are TRBV30 and TRBJ1-1; 8 positions agree with TRBD1. The V segment lost 3 bases and the J segment 12 bases; nucleotides outside the gene matches: 12. CDR3 size: 13 residues. Germline CDR1 GTSNPN, CDR2 SVGIG (reference sequence). CDR3 coding DNA: TGTGCCTGGAGCCTCGGACAGGGTCTCGGATCTTTCTTT. Translated, it gives CAWSLGQGLGSFF.

This clone was observed a single time. The chain is built from TRBV11-3 and TRBJ2-7; possibly TRBD1 or TRBD2 for D (5 bases each). CDR3 length equals 15 residues. The ends were cut back, 2 bases at V and 0 bases at J, with 11 bases in the middle. Germline CDR1 is SGHNT and CDR2 is YENEEA. The CDR3 nucleotides read TGTGCCAGCAGCTTAACGGGGCTTTCCTCCTACGAGCAGTACTTC. It codes for CASSLTGLSSYEQYF.

This chain joins TRBV11-3 and TRBJ2-7, with D maybe TRBD1 (5 bases). Trimming took off 5 bases at V and 5 bases at J, with 22 bases between the two ends. CDR1 SGHNT and CDR2 YENEEA come from the germline V gene. The CDR3 extends over 16 amino acids. CDR3 sequence reads: CASSPSSARGGHEQYF. In DNA form, the CDR3 reads TGTGCCAGCAGCCCATCCAGTGCTAGGGGTGGCCACGAGCAGTACTTC. Full variable domain (rest looked up from reference TRBV11-3 and TRBJ2-7): EAGVVQSPRYKIIEKKQPVAFWCNPISGHNTLYWYLQNLGQGPELLIRYENEEAVDDSQLPKDRFSAERLKGVDSTLKIQPAELGDSAVYLCASSPSSARGGHEQYFGPGTRLTVT.

The chain is built from TRBV2 and TRBJ1-2; 8 bases are a match to TRBD1. The CDR3 spans 15 residues. Trimming removed 6 bases from V and 5 bases from J; junction bases left unmatched: 11. Germline CDR1 is SNHLY and CDR2 is FYNNEI. The DNA for the CDR3 is TGTGCCAGCAGACAAGACAGGGGCGGTTTTTATGGCTACACCTTC. Its translation: CASRQDRGGFYGYTF.

By sample fraction, this clone is medium-sized. The chain carries TRBV5-1 and TRBJ2-7; D gene unclear. Germline values: CDR1 SGHRS, CDR2 YFSETQ. This CDR3 has 14 residues. V was pared by 4 bases and J by 0 bases, with 11 bases between. DNA of the CDR3: TGCGCCAGCAGCGGGCAGGTCAGCTCCTACGAGCAGTACTTC. Protein product: CASSGQVSSYEQYF.

The chain recombines TRBV2 with TRBJ1-2; 11 bases line up with TRBD1. Looked up from germline, CDR1 is SNHLY and CDR2 is FYNNEI. This CDR3 contains 15 residues. The J segment lost 5 bases and the V segment lost 6 bases, leaving 8 bases of the junction unmatched. The DNA of the CDR3 is TGTGCCAGCAGCGGGGGACAGGGGGGGCATTATGGCTACACCTTC. Its translation is CASSGGQGGHYGYTF.

The rearrangement uses TRBV9 and TRBJ1-2, with D possibly TRBD1 on 5 matching bases. In germline, CDR1 is SGDLS, CDR2 YYNGEE. V lost 2 bases and J 6 bases, leaving 8 bases between the germline ends. This CDR3 contains 12 residues. As DNA, the CDR3 is TGTGCCAGCAGCGTGACAGATAATGGCTACACCTTC. Its translation is CASSVTDNGYTF.

The rearrangement joins TRBV7-9 to TRBJ2-5, with 7 bases fitting TRBD1. The CDR3 covers 14 residues. V lost 2 bases, J lost 4 bases, and 4 bases stayed unmatched. Germline V gene data show CDR1 as SEHNR and CDR2 as FQNEAQ (reference sequence). The CDR3 nucleotides read TGTGCCAGCAGCTTAAGACAGGGTGGAGAGACCCAGTACTTC. Translation: CASSLRQGGETQYF. Complete variable domain (other parts from reference TRBV7-9 and TRBJ2-5): DTGVSQNPRHKITKRGQNVTFRCDPISEHNRLYWYRQTLGQGPEFLTYFQNEAQLEKSRLLSDRFSAERPKGSFSTLEIQRTEQGDSAMYLCASSLRQGGETQYFGPGTRLLVL.

The V gene is TRBV5-1, the J gene TRBJ2-2, with 7 bases identical to TRBD2. Germline CDR1 reads SGHRS; CDR2 reads YFSETQ. V shed 0 bases and J 9 bases; nucleotides not matched to a gene: 11. CDR3 length: 16 amino acids. CDR3 in amino acids: CASSLGPFSGFRELFF. The CDR3 DNA reads TGCGCCAGCAGCTTGGGACCCTTTAGCGGGTTTAGGGAGCTGTTTTTT.

This chain links TRBV30 with TRBJ2-7; D might be TRBD1 (5 bases). The ends were cut back, 2 bases at V and 4 bases at J, with 9 bases in the middle. Germline CDR1 GTSNPN, CDR2 SVGIG (reference sequence). The CDR3 sequence is 12 residues long. Written as DNA, the CDR3 is TGTGCCTGGAGTCCCCAGGGTTACGAGCAGTACTTC. It yields the protein CAWSPQGYEQYF.

The J gene is TRBJ1-1, the V gene TRBV7-3; D not certain. The germline V and J ends were trimmed by 2 bases and 4 bases, with 8 bases remaining between them. Germline values: CDR1 SGHTA, CDR2 FQGTGA. CDR3 length: 13 residues. CDR3 in DNA: TGTGCCAGCAGCTTACGGTGGGGCACTGAAGCTTTCTTT. Translating it yields CASSLRWGTEAFF. Full variable domain (remainder filled in from reference TRBV7-3 and TRBJ1-1): GAGVSQTPSNKVTEKGKYVELRCDPISGHTALYWYRQSLGQGPEFLIYFQGTGAADDSGLPNDRFFAVRPEGSVSTLKIQRTERGDSAVYLCASSLRWGTEAFFGQGTRLTVV.

The V and J genes are TRBV21-1 and TRBJ2-7; the D call of TRBD2 is as the table states it, not checked on the DNA. TRBV21-1 is recorded as a pseudogene. There are 15 residues in the CDR3. The CDR3: CASSNQREGQSEQYF. CDR3 nucleotide sequence: TGTGCCAGCAGCAACCAGCGGGAGGGCCAGTCCGAGCAGTACTTC.